These 30 T cell receptor beta chains were sequenced from one sample in a study of shared clonotypes between healthy human individuals (TCRdb year 2020). The library was obtained by the immunoSEQ multiplex PCR assay. The immuneACCESS repertoire file appears here via TCRdb, limited to in-frame rearrangements. These files lack a portion of the clones; in checked studies, under half of the deficit traces to unresolved V genes, and the cause of the others is not known. For this sample the table gives fewer than 850,000 clones, of which about three quarters were detected only once. The ten largest clones add up to less than 2% of the sample. Sequenced: memory CD4+ T cells sorted from blood. Per the publication, the cell subset or site label means: CD45RA-negative fraction. All receptors derive from a woman in her twenties or thirties in good health.

V and J are TRBV5-1 and TRBJ2-1; D ambiguous. With 5 bases removed from V and 8 bases from J, the gap between germline ends came to 14 bases. Germline-derived CDR1 and CDR2 are SGHRS and YFSETQ. This CDR3 has 13 residues. The CDR3 sequence is CASSFDQAYEQFF. The CDR3 DNA follows: TGCGCCAGCAGTTTCGATCAGGCCTATGAGCAGTTCTTC.

The V gene is TRBV19, the J gene TRBJ2-1; 7 positions match TRBD1. This CDR3 has 13 amino acids. Germline V gene lookup returns CDR1 LNHDA and CDR2 SQIVND (reference sequence). V lost 7 bases to trimming and J lost 4 bases; unmatched junction nucleotides: 4. Here the CDR3 reads CASNPGQYNEQFF. The CDR3 region has the DNA TGTGCCAGTAACCCGGGACAGTACAATGAGCAGTTCTTC.

The genes are TRBV28 and TRBJ2-7, with 12 bases fitting TRBD2. V gave up 4 bases and J gave up 8 bases; unmatched junction bases: 6. The CDR3 extends over 14 amino acids. From germline, CDR1 is MDHEN and CDR2 SYDVKM. CDR3 amino acids: CASSSLAGGRKQYF. The CDR3 region has the DNA TGTGCCAGCAGTTCCCTAGCGGGAGGGAGGAAGCAGTACTTC. Together with reference TRBV28 and TRBJ2-7, the CDR3 gives the full variable domain: DVKVTQSSRYLVKRTGEKVFLECVQDMDHENMFWYRQDPGLGLRLIYFSYDVKMKEKGDIPEGYSVSREKKERFSLILESASTNQTSMYLCASSSLAGGRKQYFGPGTRLTVT.

This chain connects TRBV2 to TRBJ1-5; TRBD1 matches at 7 bases. Looked up from germline, CDR1 is SNHLY and CDR2 is FYNNEI. Trimming removed 6 bases from V and 7 bases from J; junction bases left unmatched: 6. The CDR3 sequence is 13 residues long. The CDR3 DNA reads as TGTGCCAGCAGGCCAGACAGGGACCAGCCCCAGCATTTT. Encoded protein: CASRPDRDQPQHF. The whole variable domain, filled in from reference TRBV2 and TRBJ1-5, reads EPEVTQTPSHQVTQMGQEVILRCVPISNHLYFYWYRQILGQKVEFLVSFYNNEISEKSEIFDDQFSVERPDGSNFTLKIRSTKLEDSAMYFCASRPDRDQPQHFGDGTRLSIL.

This chain links TRBV5-1 with TRBJ2-1; 12 bases align to TRBD2. This CDR3 is built from 16 residues. The germline V gene encodes CDR1 SGHRS and CDR2 YFSETQ. V was clipped by 4 bases and J by 7 bases; unmatched bases: 9. CDR3 residues: CASSPLAGGSRNEQFF. In nucleotides, the CDR3 is TGCGCCAGCAGCCCGCTAGCGGGAGGGAGTAGGAATGAGCAGTTCTTC.

The CDR3 spells CASSRKLKVGNYGYTF. The DNA of the CDR3 is TGTGCCAGCAGCCGGAAATTAAAGGTGGGAAACTATGGCTACACCTTC. V gene TRBV27 combines with J gene TRBJ1-2; no clear D gene. The CDR3 covers 16 residues. The ends were cut back, 6 bases at V and 2 bases at J, with 19 bases in the middle. Germline V gene data show CDR1 as MNHEY and CDR2 as SMNVEV (reference sequence).

This chain connects TRBV4-3 to TRBJ2-5, with D possibly matching TRBD2 (6 bases). This CDR3 contains 15 residues. CDR1 LGHNA and CDR2 YSLEER come from the germline V gene. V was cut by 2 bases and J by 3 bases, with 13 bases left in between. CDR3 nucleotide sequence: TGCGCCAGCAGCCAATATGGGACTGGGGAAGAGACCCAGTACTTC. Its translation is CASSQYGTGEETQYF.

This clone appeared a single time. The rearrangement uses TRBV19 and TRBJ1-2, with 9 bases matching TRBD1. The CDR3 is made up of 13 amino acids. The ends lost 5 bases at V and 8 bases at J; junction bases unmatched: 6. Germline CDR1 is LNHDA and CDR2 is SQIVND (reference sequence). CDR3 residues: CASSANRGLGYTF. For the CDR3, the DNA is TGTGCCAGTAGTGCAAACAGGGGGCTCGGCTACACCTTC.

This chain uses TRBV6-5 with TRBJ2-1; D gene ambiguous. Germline lookup yields CDR1 MNHEY and CDR2 SVGAGI. The V end lost 2 bases, the J end lost 6 bases, and 5 bases lay between the germline ends. The CDR3 covers 12 residues. CDR3 coding DNA: TGTGCCAGCAGTTACGGTCCCAATGAGCAGTTCTTC. It encodes CASSYGPNEQFF.

This clone has only a few counts. The J gene is TRBJ2-3, the V gene TRBV28, with D possibly being TRBD1 or TRBD2 (6 bases each). The V and J ends lost 10 bases and 0 bases respectively, with 17 bases between them. This CDR3 has 15 residues. Per germline, CDR1 MDHEN and CDR2 SYDVKM. CDR3 protein: CAIMGGGTSTDTQYF. The DNA for the CDR3 is TGTGCCATCATGGGGGGCGGGACGAGCACAGATACGCAGTATTTT.

The chain has TRBV20-1 and TRBJ1-2, with TRBD1 as a possible D gene (6 bases). Germline lookup yields CDR1 DFQATT and CDR2 SNEGSKA (reference sequence). The CDR3 sequence is 10 residues long. The ends were cut back, 8 bases at V and 4 bases at J, with 8 bases in the middle. CDR3 sequence: CSWGAYGYTF. The CDR3, as DNA: TGCAGTTGGGGGGCCTATGGCTACACCTTC.

The V and J genes are TRBV28 and TRBJ1-5; a weak D match, TRBD1 (5 bases). This CDR3 contains 14 residues. With 4 bases removed from V and 2 bases from J, the gap between germline ends came to 9 bases. CDR1 and CDR2 from the germline V gene are MDHEN and SYDVKM. CDR3: CASSWGRGNQPQHF. CDR3 DNA: TGTGCCAGCAGTTGGGGCCGGGGCAATCAGCCCCAGCATTTT.

This chain connects TRBV5-4 to TRBJ1-1; maybe TRBD1 (5 bases). This CDR3 has 16 residues. Trimming stripped 4 bases from V and 3 bases from J, with 19 bases between. Germline loops: CDR1 SGHNT, CDR2 YYREEE (reference sequence). The DNA for the CDR3 is TGTGCCAGCAGCGGAGGGACGGCACTTGGGGACACTGAAGCTTTCTTT. Its translation is CASSGGTALGDTEAFF. Complete variable domain (other parts from reference TRBV5-4 and TRBJ1-1): ETGVTQSPTHLIKTRGQQVTLRCSSQSGHNTVSWYQQALGQGPQFIFQYYREEENGRGNFPPRFSGLQFPNYSSELNVNALELDDSALYLCASSGGTALGDTEAFFGQGTRLTVV.

This sequence joins TRBV9 and TRBJ2-3; D is uncertain. The CDR3 consists of 14 residues. The germline CDR1 and CDR2 sequences are SGDLS and YYNGEE. The ends were cut back, 3 bases at V and 2 bases at J, with 10 bases in the middle. The CDR3 bases are TGTGCCAGCAGCGGCCCGTACCACACAGATACGCAGTATTTT. Its translation is CASSGPYHTDTQYF.

Details on this clone: Other DNA sequences from this sample encode an identical CDR3 as well. The rearrangement uses TRBV18 and TRBJ1-5; 7 bases are a match to TRBD1. Germline assignment: CDR1 KGHSH and CDR2 LQKENI. The CDR3 is made up of 16 amino acids. V lost 3 bases to trimming and J lost 0 bases; unmatched junction nucleotides: 5. The chain's CDR3 is CASSPQGTDSNQPQHF. CDR3 DNA sequence: TGTGCCAGCTCACCCCAAGGGACAGATAGCAATCAGCCCCAGCATTTT.

This chain uses TRBV5-1 with TRBJ2-3, with 9 bases matching TRBD1. Germline CDR1 SGHRS, CDR2 YFSETQ. Trimming took 3 bases from V and 0 from J; bases not matched to a gene: 8. This CDR3 has 17 amino acids. CDR3 bases: TGCGCCAGCAGCTCCGGGACAGGGTCTTCCAGCACAGATACGCAGTATTTT. Its protein is CASSSGTGSSSTDTQYF.

The chain employs TRBV28 and TRBJ1-2; TRBD1 is a possible D gene (6 bases). The germline CDR1 and CDR2 sequences are MDHEN and SYDVKM. V was shortened by 4 bases and J by 0 bases, with 12 bases between the two germline ends. This CDR3 comprises 15 residues. Here the CDR3 DNA reads TGTGCCAGCAGTTCACGGACAGAGGCTAACTATGGCTACACCTTC. Residues: CASSSRTEANYGYTF.

J is TRBJ2-2 and V is TRBV7-8; no clear D gene. The CDR3 runs to 15 residues. Germline assignment: CDR1 SGHVS and CDR2 FQNEAQ. Trimming took 1 base from V and 3 from J, leaving 9 bases between them. CDR3 sequence reads: CASSLERAHTGELFF. The CDR3 DNA reads TGTGCCAGCAGCTTAGAACGGGCTCACACCGGGGAGCTGTTTTTT.

The chain links TRBV19 to TRBJ2-3; the match to TRBD2 covers 14 bases. V lost 8 bases, J lost 2 bases, and 18 bases stayed unmatched. Germline V gene sequence: CDR1 LNHDA, CDR2 SQIVND (reference sequence). This CDR3 comprises 20 residues. Here the CDR3 DNA reads TGTGCCAGTGCAATTGGGGTGACTAGCGGGAGGGCCAGGAACACAGATACGCAGTATTTT. Encoded protein: CASAIGVTSGRARNTDTQYF.

J is TRBJ2-7 and V is TRBV13; D unresolved. Germline V gives CDR1 PRHDT, CDR2 FYEKMQ (reference sequence). Trimming stripped 0 bases from V and 5 bases from J, with 11 bases between. The CDR3 is 14 residues long. The CDR3 here is CASSLGRVLDEQYF. The CDR3 nucleotides are TGTGCCAGCAGCTTAGGTCGAGTTCTGGACGAGCAGTACTTC.

This clone has a single count. V gene TRBV5-1 combines with J gene TRBJ2-1, with 11 bases that match TRBD2. The CDR3 is 16 residues long. Losses at the gene ends were 1 base for V and 3 bases for J; bases not matched to a gene: 3. Germline V CDR1 and CDR2: SGHRS, YFSETQ. The CDR3 protein is CASSLTSGSVYNEQFF. CDR3 bases: TGCGCCAGCAGCTTGACTAGCGGGAGTGTCTACAATGAGCAGTTCTTC.

The chain couples TRBV30 to TRBJ1-2; 8 bases line up with TRBD1. The CDR3 spans 14 residues. V was pared by 5 bases and J by 3 bases, with 8 bases of the junction left unmatched. Germline V gives CDR1 GTSNPN, CDR2 SVGIG (reference sequence). The CDR3 here is CAWVDRGTHYGYTF. The CDR3 DNA reads TGTGCCTGGGTAGACAGGGGCACGCACTATGGCTACACCTTC.

This clone was recorded a few times. The gene calls are TRBV5-5 and TRBJ2-7, with D perhaps assigned TRBD1 or TRBD2 (6 bases each). CDR3 length equals 17 residues. V lost 1 base and J 0 bases, leaving 17 bases between the germline ends. Per germline, CDR1 SGHKS and CDR2 YYEKEE (reference sequence). CDR3 DNA sequence: TGTGCCAGCAGCTTGTCCGGGGGCGGGGCCAGCTCCTACGAGCAGTACTTC. It codes for CASSLSGGGASSYEQYF.

The chain combines TRBV29-1 with TRBJ1-4; unclear D gene. Germline V lookup: CDR1 SQVTM, CDR2 ANQGSEA. The length of the CDR3 is 12 residues. Between the trimmed V and J ends, which lost 4 bases and 4 bases, there was a span of 7 bases. The DNA for the CDR3 is TGCAGCGTTGCGGACCGTAATGAAAAACTGTTTTTT. Amino acid sequence: CSVADRNEKLFF.

V usage is TRBV5-6 and J usage is TRBJ1-2; D is possibly TRBD1 (6 bases). CDR1 and CDR2 from the germline V gene are SGHDT and YYEEEE. V lost 4 bases and J lost 1, with 17 bases in between. This CDR3 spans 16 amino acids. As DNA, the CDR3 is TGTGCCAGCAGCCAGCCCGGGACAAACCTTAACTATGGCTACACCTTC. This encodes CASSQPGTNLNYGYTF.

The chain combines TRBV6-1 with TRBJ1-3; D is uncertain. V dropped 4 bases and J dropped 0 bases, with 7 bases sitting between them. Germline V CDR1 and CDR2: MNHNS, SASEGT. The length of the CDR3 is 14 residues. The DNA for the CDR3 is TGTGCCAGCAGTGGTCAGCTCTCTGGAAACACCATATATTTT. This translates into CASSGQLSGNTIYF.

V usage is TRBV28 and J usage is TRBJ2-2; D unresolved. V dropped 5 bases and J dropped 7 bases, with 8 bases sitting between them. The CDR3 length is 12 residues. Looked up from germline, CDR1 is MDHEN and CDR2 is SYDVKM. CDR3 residues: CASSLTVGELFF. In nucleotides, the CDR3 is TGTGCCAGCAGTCTGACTGTCGGGGAGCTGTTTTTT.

V is TRBV7-2 and J is TRBJ2-1; D possibly corresponds to TRBD2 (6 bases). CDR3 length equals 14 residues. Germline V lookup: CDR1 SGHTA, CDR2 FQGNSA. V lost 5 bases and J lost 8, with 16 bases in between. The CDR3 region is CASSSRLVSHEQFF. CDR3 DNA sequence: TGTGCCAGCAGCAGTCGACTAGTGAGTCATGAGCAGTTCTTC. Based on the CDR3 plus reference TRBV7-2 and TRBJ2-1, the full variable domain is GAGVSQSPSNKVTEKGKDVELRCDPISGHTALYWYRQSLGQGLEFLIYFQGNSAPDKSGLPSDRFSAERTGGSVSTLTIQRTQQEDSAVYLCASSSRLVSHEQFFGPGTRLTVL.

In this sample, this clone turned up once. This CDR3 is CASSKGSGQGYQPQHF. The DNA of the CDR3 is TGTGCCAGCAGCAAAGGGTCGGGACAGGGATATCAGCCCCAGCATTTT. The chain joins TRBV11-2 to TRBJ1-5; 9 bases are a match to TRBD1. CDR1 SGHAT and CDR2 FQNNGV come from the germline V gene. V shed 5 bases and J 5 bases; nucleotides not matched to a gene: 10. This CDR3 contains 16 residues.

There are a few counts of this clone. This chain's CDR3 is CASSLDIPDTGELFF. The CDR3 DNA reads as TGCGCCAGCAGCTTGGACATTCCCGACACCGGGGAGCTGTTTTTT. The J gene is TRBJ2-2, the V gene TRBV5-1; the D is unclear. Per the germline V gene, CDR1 is SGHRS and CDR2 is YFSETQ. V lost 0 bases and J 3 bases, leaving 9 bases between the germline ends. The CDR3 extends over 15 amino acids.